A single sample gave rise to the 26 T cell receptor beta chains below, sequenced in a study of cytomegalovirus exposure and HLA in healthy donors. Primers included in the PCR were 60 Vbeta and 13 Jbeta primers. This table comes from immunoSEQ multiplex PCR, and its TCRdb copy is limited to in-frame clones, with some not included. The sample contains approximately 74,000 clones, more than 70% of which appear only once. Sequencing used PBMCs. The receptors here all came from a man aged 40-49 years in good health and CMV-seronegative.

The chain uses TRBV27 and TRBJ1-2; 7 bases are a match to TRBD1. The CDR3 is 14 residues long. CDR1 is MNHEY and CDR2 is SMNVEV in the germline V gene (reference sequence). The trim removed 3 bases at V and 5 bases at J, leaving 6 bases unmatched. The CDR3 sequence is CASSFAGQLYGYTF. The CDR3 nucleotides read TGTGCCAGCAGTTTTGCGGGACAGTTATATGGCTACACCTTC.

This rearrangement joins TRBV19 to TRBJ1-2; weak D call: TRBD1 (6 bases). With 5 bases removed from V and 4 bases from J, the gap between germline ends came to 17 bases. The CDR3 spans 15 residues. Germline CDR1 reads LNHDA; CDR2 reads SQIVND (reference sequence). This chain's CDR3 is CASSHPQGSAYGYTF. The CDR3, as DNA: TGTGCCAGTAGTCATCCACAGGGTTCCGCCTATGGCTACACCTTC.

This clone was seen only once. The chain uses TRBV7-8 and TRBJ2-1, with TRBD1 matching over 8 bases. The CDR3 is 14 amino acids. Per the germline V gene, CDR1 is SGHVS and CDR2 is FQNEAQ. V lost 4 bases to trimming and J lost 2 bases; unmatched junction nucleotides: 1. This chain's CDR3 is CASSSGGAYNEQFF. CDR3 nucleotide sequence: TGTGCCAGCAGCTCAGGGGGCGCCTACAATGAGCAGTTCTTC.

The chain recombines TRBV2 with TRBJ2-2, with 9 bases fitting TRBD2. CDR1 and CDR2 from the germline V gene are SNHLY and FYNNEI. The CDR3 has 15 residues. V trimming: 8 bases; J trimming: 4 bases; junction bases outside the gene matches: 8. The CDR3 DNA sequence: TGTGCCAGCGTAGCGGGAGCTGGCGGCACCGGGGAGCTGTTTTTT. Translation: CASVAGAGGTGELFF.

The genes are TRBV4-2 and TRBJ1-2; tentative D call: TRBD1 (6 bases). V shed 2 bases and J shed 1 base, with 14 bases lying between them. The CDR3 has 16 amino acids. Germline V CDR1 and CDR2: LGHNA, YNFKEQ. The CDR3 sequence is CASSQSRGHHNYGYTF. DNA of the CDR3: TGTGCCAGCAGCCAATCAAGGGGACACCATAACTATGGCTACACCTTC.

The genes are TRBV4-2 and TRBJ2-3, with 10 bases lining up with TRBD2. This CDR3 is 17 amino acids long. CDR1 LGHNA and CDR2 YNFKEQ come from the germline V gene. V was clipped by 4 bases and J by 1 base; unmatched bases: 8. The CDR3 reads CASSPAAGTSGTDTQYF. The CDR3 DNA follows: TGTGCCAGCAGCCCTGCGGCCGGGACTAGCGGCACAGATACGCAGTATTTT.

This clone showed up just a few times. This chain links TRBV6-1 with TRBJ2-1, with 8 bases identical to TRBD1. Germline V CDR1 and CDR2: MNHNS, SASEGT. The V and J ends lost 11 bases and 9 bases, in that order; junction bases with no gene match: 9. The CDR3 length is 12 residues. CDR3 nucleotide sequence: TGTGCCCGCGGACAGGGTTCTGGTGAGCAGTTCTTC. Translating gives CARGQGSGEQFF.

This clone was counted between two and nine times. The chain recombines TRBV5-8 with TRBJ2-3, with D tentatively TRBD1 (6 bases). The CDR3 contains 15 residues. CDR1 SGHTS and CDR2 YDEGEE come from the germline V gene. Trimming removed 4 bases at V and 0 bases at J, with 12 bases between. CDR3 bases: TGTGCCAGCAGCCCCGGGACATCTAGCACAGATACGCAGTATTTT. Translating it yields CASSPGTSSTDTQYF. The complete variable domain, with remaining parts taken from reference TRBV5-8 and TRBJ2-3, reads EAGVTQSPTHLIKTRGQQATLRCSPISGHTSVYWYQQALGLGLQFLLWYDEGEERNRGNFPPRFSGRQFPNYSSELNVNALELEDSALYLCASSPGTSSTDTQYFGPGTRLTVL.

The rearrangement joins TRBV2 to TRBJ2-5, with D perhaps TRBD2 (7 bases). Trimming left V 6 bases short and J 4 bases short, with 15 bases between. The CDR3 contains 14 residues. CDR1 is SNHLY and CDR2 is FYNNEI in the germline V gene. CDR3 in DNA: TGTGCCAGCAGAAGGGGGGGGGCTTTAGAGACCCAGTACTTC. Translating it yields CASRRGGALETQYF. Variable domain in full (rest from reference TRBV2 and TRBJ2-5): EPEVTQTPSHQVTQMGQEVILRCVPISNHLYFYWYRQILGQKVEFLVSFYNNEISEKSEIFDDQFSVERPDGSNFTLKIRSTKLEDSAMYFCASRRGGALETQYFGPGTRLLVL.

V is TRBV28 and J is TRBJ2-1; D gene uncertain. This CDR3 is 15 amino acids long. CDR1 and CDR2 from the germline V gene are MDHEN and SYDVKM. The ends were cut back, 6 bases at V and 6 bases at J, with 18 bases in the middle. The CDR3 sequence is CASSQQFQTLNEQFF. CDR3 nucleotide sequence: TGTGCCAGCAGCCAACAGTTCCAGACCCTCAATGAGCAGTTCTTC.

The V call is TRBV5-5, the J call TRBJ2-7; perhaps TRBD2 as D (6 bases). Germline values: CDR1 SGHKS, CDR2 YYEKEE (reference sequence). V was trimmed by 0 bases and J by 3 bases, leaving 10 bases between them. CDR3 size: 14 residues. The CDR3 reads CASSLGGGVYEQYF. The CDR3 region has the DNA TGTGCCAGCAGCTTGGGCGGCGGGGTCTACGAGCAGTACTTC.

This rearrangement joins TRBV2 to TRBJ2-4; 8 bases map to TRBD1. Germline-derived CDR1 and CDR2 are SNHLY and FYNNEI. With 3 bases clipped from V and 6 bases from J, the junction kept 7 bases outside the gene matches. The CDR3 runs 15 residues. CDR3: CASSDHRTGLNIQYF. The CDR3 DNA follows: TGTGCCAGCAGTGACCACCGGACAGGGCTAAACATTCAGTACTTC.

This clone occurred a few times. This may be a read error: a much more frequent sequence differs by one nucleotide. Other DNA sequences in the same sample also yield this CDR3. The chain uses TRBV6-1 and TRBJ2-3; 11 bases are a match to TRBD2. The CDR3 is 15 amino acids. Germline V gene lookup returns CDR1 MNHNS and CDR2 SASEGT. The DNA for the CDR3 is TGCGCCAGCAGTGAATTTAGCGGGGGGGCAGATACGCAGTATTTT. Protein: CASSEFSGGADTQYF.

This clone was recorded a few times. V gene TRBV14 combines with J gene TRBJ1-1; D not certain. Germline lookup yields CDR1 SGHDN and CDR2 FVKESK. The ends were cut back, 4 bases at V and 5 bases at J, with 8 bases in the middle. The CDR3 is 12 residues long. The CDR3 here is CASSRQATEAFF. CDR3 bases: TGTGCCAGCAGCCGGCAGGCTACTGAAGCTTTCTTT.

The chain links TRBV6-1 to TRBJ1-2; 7 positions match TRBD1. This CDR3 spans 13 amino acids. J lost 6 bases, V lost 7 bases, and 8 bases had no gene match. Germline V lookup: CDR1 MNHNS, CDR2 SASEGT. CDR3 in amino acids: CASNQGVKDGYTF. As DNA, the CDR3 is TGTGCCAGCAATCAGGGGGTGAAGGATGGCTACACCTTC.

V is TRBV5-5 and J is TRBJ2-4; tentative D call: TRBD1 (6 bases). Germline CDR1 SGHKS, CDR2 YYEKEE (reference sequence). The CDR3 is made up of 13 amino acids. Trimming pared 0 bases from V and 9 bases from J, leaving 10 bases between. This chain's CDR3 is CASSLAQGSIQYF. In DNA, the CDR3 is TGTGCCAGCAGCTTGGCCCAGGGGAGCATTCAGTACTTC.

V and J are TRBV7-9 and TRBJ1-1; 9 nucleotides agree with TRBD1. Trimming at V came to 5 bases and at J to 1 base, leaving 2 bases not matched to a gene. The CDR3 contains 14 residues. Germline-derived CDR1 and CDR2 are SEHNR and FQNEAQ (reference sequence). The CDR3 protein is CASSMGQGNTEAFF. Here the CDR3 DNA reads TGTGCCAGCAGCATGGGACAGGGGAACACTGAAGCTTTCTTT.

The chain combines TRBV9 with TRBJ2-1; 11 bases are a match to TRBD2. V gave up 0 bases and J gave up 3 bases; unmatched junction bases: 5. Germline V gives CDR1 SGDLS, CDR2 YYNGEE. This CDR3 is 17 amino acids long. CDR3 loop: CASSVGLAGGGYNEQFF. The CDR3 region has the DNA TGTGCCAGCAGCGTAGGTCTAGCGGGAGGAGGCTACAATGAGCAGTTCTTC.

This clone was recorded only once. The CDR3 reads CASSEETGNSPLHF. The CDR3 bases are TGTGCCAGCAGTGAAGAAACAGGGAATTCACCCCTCCACTTT. This rearrangement joins TRBV6-4 to TRBJ1-6; tentatively, D is TRBD1 (6 bases). Germline values: CDR1 MRHNA, CDR2 SNTAGT. V dropped 3 bases and J dropped 7 bases, with 10 bases sitting between them. The CDR3 runs to 14 residues.

With respect to this clone: A junction end diverges from the germline sequence, so it may reflect a read error. V and J are TRBV2 and TRBJ2-1, with D possibly matching TRBD2 (5 bases). Germline V gene sequence: CDR1 SNHLY, CDR2 FYNNEI. This CDR3 contains 12 residues. CDR3 sequence reads: CASRGDSDEQFF. In DNA form, the CDR3 reads TGTGCCAGCAGGGGAGACTCGGATGAACAGTTCTTC.

The rearrangement joins TRBV7-5 to TRBJ2-3; TRBD2, the D gene given by the table, was not confirmed from the DNA. TRBV7-5 is described as a pseudogene. The CDR3 consists of 17 residues. CDR3 DNA sequence: TGTGTCAGAAGCTTAGAGGGGCTAGCGGGGGTCACAGATACGCAGTATTTT. Amino acid sequence: CVRSLEGLAGVTDTQYF.

The chain couples TRBV18 to TRBJ2-3; the match to TRBD2 covers 7 bases. CDR1 is KGHSH and CDR2 is LQKENI in the germline V gene. This CDR3 has 14 residues. Losses at the gene ends were 3 bases for V and 0 bases for J; bases not matched to a gene: 0. This chain's CDR3 is CASSPGGSTDTQYF. CDR3 nucleotides: TGTGCCAGCTCACCCGGGGGGAGCACAGATACGCAGTATTTT.

The J gene is TRBJ2-2, the V gene TRBV28, with TRBD1 as a possible D gene (6 bases). V lost 4 bases to trimming and J lost 0 bases, with 12 bases between them. Germline-derived CDR1 and CDR2 are MDHEN and SYDVKM. The CDR3 loop spans 16 amino acids. CDR3 coding DNA: TGTGCCAGCAGTTGGCAGGGACACTCGAACACCGGGGAGCTGTTTTTT. This sequence encodes CASSWQGHSNTGELFF.

The chain joins TRBV7-3 to TRBJ2-1, with 9 bases that match TRBD1. J gave up 7 bases and V 2 bases, and 6 bases lay outside the gene matches. The CDR3 totals 15 residues. The germline CDR1 and CDR2 sequences are SGHTA and FQGTGA. In DNA form, the CDR3 reads TGTGCCAGCAGCTTATCGGGGACAGGGACGAATGAGCAGTTCTTC. This codes for CASSLSGTGTNEQFF.

The V and J genes are TRBV11-2 and TRBJ1-6, with unresolved D. Germline lookup yields CDR1 SGHAT and CDR2 FQNNGV. V lost 7 bases and J lost 7, with 11 bases in between. The CDR3 sequence is 13 residues long. The CDR3 loop reads CASTLPGNSPLHF. In nucleotides, the CDR3 is TGTGCCAGCACCCTCCCGGGGAATTCACCCCTCCACTTT.

This clone has a handful of counts. This chain uses TRBV19 with TRBJ1-5; the D gene is possibly TRBD1 (5 bases). V was clipped by 3 bases and J by 2 bases, with 14 bases between them. Germline assignment: CDR1 LNHDA and CDR2 SQIVND (reference sequence). The CDR3 totals 16 residues. CDR3 nucleotide sequence: TGTGCCAGTAGTATTCGCCAGGGCGGCGGCAATCAGCCCCAGCATTTT. This translates into CASSIRQGGGNQPQHF. Filled out from reference TRBV19 and TRBJ1-5, the complete variable domain reads DGGITQSPKYLFRKEGQNVTLSCEQNLNHDAMYWYRQDPGQGLRLIYYSQIVNDFQKGDIAEGYSVSREKKESFPLTVTSAQKNPTAFYLCASSIRQGGGNQPQHFGDGTRLSIL.